A selection of T cell receptor beta chains follows, all from one sample in a study of blood T cell repertoires in COVID-19. Clones were read by immunoSEQ multiplex PCR, and TCRdb kept only the in-frame ones, dropping some. The sample carries 150,000 to 200,000 clones, 90% recorded once. The sequenced sample was peripheral blood. These receptor sequences come from a man aged 55-75 years with active or convalescent COVID-19. Both conserved end residues are part of each CDR3. A D gene is named only where the DNA matches it firmly. For some rows the clone size is stated as once, few or many, or as a class when expanded; others skip it.

few	15	TRBV7-2	NA	TRBJ2-7	CASSTGTASSYEQYF	TGTGCCAGCAGCACTGGGACTGCCAGCTCCTACGAGCAGTACTTC
NA	15	TRBV9	NA	TRBJ2-1	CASSVVSATYNEQFF	TGTGCCAGCAGCGTAGTATCGGCGACATACAATGAGCAGTTCTTC
NA	11	TRBV20-1	NA	TRBJ1-3	CSAGGRNTIYF	TGCAGTGCTGGGGGCAGAAACACCATATATTTT
NA	19	TRBV7-9	TRBD2	TRBJ2-2	CASSSPVQAGGAGTGELFF	TGTGCCAGCAGCTCCCCGGTTCAAGCGGGGGGGGCGGGGACCGGGGAGCTGTTTTTT
NA	13	TRBV12-3/TRBV12-4	NA	TRBJ2-3	CASSFVGTDTQYF	TGTGCCAGCAGTTTTGTCGGCACAGATACGCAGTATTTT
NA	15	TRBV10-1	TRBD1	TRBJ2-3	CASSEGTGATDTQYF	TGCGCCAGCAGTGAGGGCACAGGGGCCACAGATACGCAGTATTTT
NA	20	TRBV6-2/TRBV6-3	TRBD2	TRBJ2-3	CASSYSSESGGDPSTDTQYF	TGTGCCAGCAGTTACTCGAGTGAAAGCGGGGGGGATCCGAGCACAGATACGCAGTATTTT
NA	12	TRBV4-1	NA	TRBJ2-4	CASSLEVGIQYF	TGCGCCAGCAGTCTAGAAGTTGGCATTCAGTACTTC
NA	15	TRBV6-5	NA	TRBJ1-2	CASRQDTGTQYGYTF	TGTGCCAGCAGGCAAGATACGGGGACACAGTATGGCTACACCTTC
NA	16	TRBV5-1	TRBD1	TRBJ1-3	CASSHQNQGGGNTIYF	TGCGCCAGCAGCCACCAAAACCAGGGGGGCGGAAACACCATATATTTT
NA	16	TRBV3-1/TRBV3-2	TRBD1	TRBJ2-5	CASHPTRGGNQETQYF	TGTGCCAGCCATCCTACGAGAGGGGGCAACCAAGAGACCCAGTACTTC
NA	15	TRBV11-2	TRBD1	TRBJ1-1	CASSANRGLNTEAFF	TGTGCCAGCAGCGCCAACAGGGGGCTTAACACTGAAGCTTTCTTT
few	13	TRBV30	NA	TRBJ1-6	CAWSSSYNSPLHF	TGTGCCTGGAGCAGCTCCTATAATTCACCCCTCCACTTT
NA	20	TRBV12-5	TRBD1	TRBJ1-5	CASGLVGTTFPTGDDQPQHF	TGTGCTAGTGGTTTGGTTGGGACTACTTTCCCGACAGGGGACGATCAGCCCCAGCATTTT
NA	13	TRBV28	TRBD1	TRBJ1-1	CASQGGAGTEAFF	TGTGCCAGTCAAGGGGGCGCGGGCACTGAAGCTTTCTTT
NA	16	TRBV21-1	NA	TRBJ1-2	CASSSQRRTPSYGYTF	TGTGCCAGCAGCTCCCAAAGGCGGACACCCAGCTATGGCTACACCTTC
NA	15	TRBV7-6	TRBD2	TRBJ2-5	CASSLGAGAAETQYF	TGTGCCAGCAGCTTAGGAGCGGGGGCAGCGGAGACCCAGTACTTC
NA	13	TRBV6-4	NA	TRBJ1-1	CASSGERNTEAFF	TGTGCCAGCAGCGGGGAGAGGAACACTGAAGCTTTCTTT
once	14	TRBV5-1	TRBD2	TRBJ2-5	CASSLWRGGETQYF	TGCGCCAGCAGCTTGTGGCGGGGAGGGGAGACCCAGTACTTC
NA	13	TRBV24-1	NA	TRBJ2-7	CATSDRHSGEQYF	TGTGCCACCAGTGACCGTCACAGTGGCGAGCAGTACTTC
NA	16	TRBV4-1	NA	TRBJ1-5	CASSQDPRLRNQPQHF	TGCGCCAGCAGCCAAGATCCCAGATTGAGGAATCAGCCCCAGCATTTT
NA	18	TRBV19	TRBD1	TRBJ2-6	CASSILRQGAPGANVLTF	TGTGCCAGTAGTATTTTGCGACAGGGGGCGCCTGGGGCCAACGTCCTGACTTTC
NA	14	TRBV25-1	NA	TRBJ1-4	CASSELGQGEKLFF	TGTGCCAGCAGTGAATTGGGACAAGGAGAAAAACTGTTTTTT
NA	14	TRBV28	NA	TRBJ1-3	CASFSPSSGNTIYF	TGTGCCAGCTTCTCCCCGAGCTCTGGAAACACCATATATTTT
NA	16	TRBV19	TRBD1	TRBJ1-5	CASSSTGTGGWQPQHF	TGTGCCAGTAGTTCCACCGGGACAGGGGGCTGGCAGCCCCAGCATTTT
once	15	TRBV5-1	NA	TRBJ2-5	CASSLLQGTQETQYF	TGCGCCAGCAGCTTGCTACAGGGAACACAAGAGACCCAGTACTTC